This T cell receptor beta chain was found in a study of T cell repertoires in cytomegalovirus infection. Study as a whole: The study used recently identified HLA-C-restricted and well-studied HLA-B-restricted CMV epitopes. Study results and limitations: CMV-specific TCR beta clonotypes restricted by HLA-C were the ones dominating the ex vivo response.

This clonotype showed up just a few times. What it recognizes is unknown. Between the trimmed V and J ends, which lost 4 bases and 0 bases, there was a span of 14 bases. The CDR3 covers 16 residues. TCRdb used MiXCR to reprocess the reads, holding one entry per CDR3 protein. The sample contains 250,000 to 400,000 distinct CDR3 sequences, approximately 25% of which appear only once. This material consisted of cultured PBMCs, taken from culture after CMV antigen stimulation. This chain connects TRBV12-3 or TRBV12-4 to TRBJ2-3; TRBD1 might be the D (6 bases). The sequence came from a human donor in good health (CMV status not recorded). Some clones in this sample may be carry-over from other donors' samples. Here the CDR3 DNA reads TGTGCCAGCAGTTACCCCGGGACATCTAGCACAGATACGCAGTATTTT. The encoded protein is CASSYPGTSSTDTQYF.